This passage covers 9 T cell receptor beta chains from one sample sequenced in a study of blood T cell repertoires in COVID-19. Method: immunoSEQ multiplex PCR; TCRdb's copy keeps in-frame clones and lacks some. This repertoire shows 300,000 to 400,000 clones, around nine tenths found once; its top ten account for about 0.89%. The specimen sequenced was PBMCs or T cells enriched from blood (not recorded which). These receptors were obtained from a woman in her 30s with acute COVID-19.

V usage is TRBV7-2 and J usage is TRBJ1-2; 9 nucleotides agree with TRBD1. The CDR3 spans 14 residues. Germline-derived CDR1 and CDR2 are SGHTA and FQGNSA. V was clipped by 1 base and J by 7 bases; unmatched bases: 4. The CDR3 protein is CASSLGGTGFGYTF. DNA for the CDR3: TGTGCCAGCAGCTTAGGCGGGACAGGGTTTGGCTACACCTTC.

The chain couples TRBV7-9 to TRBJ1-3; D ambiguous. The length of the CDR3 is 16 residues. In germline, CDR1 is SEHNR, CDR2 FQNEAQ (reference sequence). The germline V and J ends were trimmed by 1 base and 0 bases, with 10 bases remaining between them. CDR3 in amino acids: CASSLGQASSGNTIYF. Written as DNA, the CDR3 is TGTGCCAGCAGCTTAGGCCAGGCCTCCTCTGGAAACACCATATATTTT.

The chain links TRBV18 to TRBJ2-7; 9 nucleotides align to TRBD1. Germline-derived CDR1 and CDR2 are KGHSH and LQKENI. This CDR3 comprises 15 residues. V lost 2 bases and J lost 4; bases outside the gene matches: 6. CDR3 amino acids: CASSPARDRVYEQYF. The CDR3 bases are TGTGCCAGCTCACCAGCGCGGGACAGGGTTTACGAGCAGTACTTC.

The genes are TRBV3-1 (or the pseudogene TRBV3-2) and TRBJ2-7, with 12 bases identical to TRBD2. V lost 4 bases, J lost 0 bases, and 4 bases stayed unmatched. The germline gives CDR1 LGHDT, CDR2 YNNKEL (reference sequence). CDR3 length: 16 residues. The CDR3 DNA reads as TGTGCCAGCAGCCCCCTACTAGCGGGGGGCTCCTACGAGCAGTACTTC. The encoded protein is CASSPLLAGGSYEQYF.

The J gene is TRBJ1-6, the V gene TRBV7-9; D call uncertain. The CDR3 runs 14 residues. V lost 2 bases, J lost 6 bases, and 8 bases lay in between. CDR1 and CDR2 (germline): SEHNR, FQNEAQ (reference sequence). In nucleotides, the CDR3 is TGTGCCAGCAGCTTACCGATAGCTAATTCACCCCTCCACTTT. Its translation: CASSLPIANSPLHF.

This chain's CDR3 is CASSWTGISNQPQHF. The CDR3 DNA reads as TGTGCCAGCAGCTGGACAGGGATTAGCAATCAGCCCCAGCATTTT. The chain links TRBV27 to TRBJ1-5; 8 bases are shared with TRBD1. The V and J ends lost 6 bases and 0 bases, in that order; junction bases with no gene match: 4. Germline CDR1 reads MNHEY; CDR2 reads SMNVEV (reference sequence). The CDR3 runs 15 residues.

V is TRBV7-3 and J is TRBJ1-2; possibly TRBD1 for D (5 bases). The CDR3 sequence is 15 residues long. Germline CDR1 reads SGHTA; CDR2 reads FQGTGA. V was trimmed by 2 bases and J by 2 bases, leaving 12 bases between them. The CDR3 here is CASSLEVAGNYGYTF. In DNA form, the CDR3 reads TGTGCCAGCAGCTTAGAAGTAGCAGGGAACTATGGCTACACCTTC.

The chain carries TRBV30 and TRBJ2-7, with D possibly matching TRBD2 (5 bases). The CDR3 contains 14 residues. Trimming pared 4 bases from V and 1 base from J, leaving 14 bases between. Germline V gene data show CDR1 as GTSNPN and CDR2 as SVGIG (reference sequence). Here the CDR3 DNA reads TGTGCCTGGACTCCGAACCCGGGATCCTACGAGCAGTACTTC. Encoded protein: CAWTPNPGSYEQYF.

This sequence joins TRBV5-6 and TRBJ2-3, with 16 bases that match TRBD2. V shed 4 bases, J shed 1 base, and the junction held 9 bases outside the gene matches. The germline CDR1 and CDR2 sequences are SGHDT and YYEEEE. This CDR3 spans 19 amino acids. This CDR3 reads CASSPGLAGGPGGTDTQYF. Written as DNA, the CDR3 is TGTGCCAGCAGCCCGGGACTAGCGGGGGGGCCGGGAGGCACAGATACGCAGTATTTT.